The 26 T cell receptor beta chains below were found in one sample sequenced in a study of blood T cell repertoires in COVID-19. Sequencing used immunoSEQ multiplex PCR; TCRdb keeps in-frame clones, though not all of them. The sample lists around 180,000 clones, around 89% seen once, with 20% to 30% in the top ten. Material: peripheral blood. The origin of the receptors is a man aged 60-69 years with acute or convalescent COVID-19.

The chain recombines TRBV19 with TRBJ1-4; D unclear. The CDR3 covers 15 residues. V was clipped by 3 bases and J by 4 bases, with 12 bases between them. Germline V gene sequence: CDR1 LNHDA, CDR2 SQIVND (reference sequence). CDR3 nucleotides: TGTGCCAGTAGTATGGGCGCTGGAAGTAATGAAAAACTGTTTTTT. As protein: CASSMGAGSNEKLFF. Combining the CDR3 with reference TRBV19 and TRBJ1-4 gives the whole variable domain DGGITQSPKYLFRKEGQNVTLSCEQNLNHDAMYWYRQDPGQGLRLIYYSQIVNDFQKGDIAEGYSVSREKKESFPLTVTSAQKNPTAFYLCASSMGAGSNEKLFFGSGTQLSVL.

This clone was seen once. The rearrangement uses TRBV3-1 (or the pseudogene TRBV3-2) and TRBJ1-1; possible D gene TRBD1, 6 bases. With 1 base removed from V and 5 bases from J, the gap between germline ends came to 14 bases. CDR1 and CDR2 from the germline V gene are LGHDT and YNNKEL (reference sequence). The CDR3 extends over 15 amino acids. The CDR3 bases are TGTGCCAGCAGCCAAGGCACAGGGAGGGGAACTGAAGCTTTCTTT. Translating gives CASSQGTGRGTEAFF.

The rearrangement links TRBV11-3 to TRBJ2-7; TRBD2 agrees at 7 bases. The germline V gene encodes CDR1 SGHNT and CDR2 YENEEA. With 5 bases clipped from V and 4 bases from J, the junction kept 14 bases outside the gene matches. The CDR3 length is 16 residues. Here the CDR3 reads CASSPRQRDPLYEQYF. CDR3 bases: TGTGCCAGCAGCCCGAGACAGCGGGATCCCCTATACGAGCAGTACTTC.

V and J are TRBV16 and TRBJ1-5; 8 bases agree with TRBD1. V gave up 6 bases and J gave up 7 bases; unmatched junction bases: 8. CDR3 length: 14 residues. Germline CDR1 reads KGHSY; CDR2 reads FQNENV. Here the CDR3 reads CASSQGTGGQPQHF. The DNA of the CDR3 is TGTGCCAGCAGTCAAGGGACAGGCGGGCAGCCCCAGCATTTT.

The rearrangement joins TRBV5-4 to TRBJ2-7, with 11 nucleotides matching TRBD2. The CDR3 has 16 amino acids. The V gene's germline CDR1 is SGHNT and CDR2 YYREEE (reference sequence). Unmatched junction bases numbered 8, after V lost 0 bases and J lost 6 bases. The CDR3 DNA reads TGTGCCAGCAGCTTGGGGGGGCTAGCGGGAGGCCCCGAGCAGTACTTC. This encodes CASSLGGLAGGPEQYF.

The V and J genes are TRBV6-6 and TRBJ1-5, with D possibly TRBD1 on 5 matching bases. The germline gives CDR1 MNHNY, CDR2 SVGAGI (reference sequence). The ends were cut back, 7 bases at V and 6 bases at J, with 16 bases in the middle. The CDR3 loop spans 14 amino acids. The CDR3 DNA reads TGTGCCAGCACTATCCAGGCGGGGGTTCAGCCCCAGCATTTT. Its protein product is CASTIQAGVQPQHF.

A single count supports this clone. J is TRBJ1-2 and V is TRBV12-3 or TRBV12-4; D is uncertain. The CDR3 has 13 amino acids. V lost 2 bases and J lost 7, with 11 bases in between. The chain's CDR3 is CASSLRGLGGYTF. The CDR3 region has the DNA TGTGCCAGCAGTTTACGAGGGCTAGGTGGCTACACCTTC.

The CDR3 here is CASSLIAGTKNIQYF. The CDR3 DNA reads TGTGCCAGCAGCTTAATCGCAGGGACCAAAAACATTCAGTACTTC. The V call is TRBV7-3, the J call TRBJ2-4, with D possibly TRBD1 on 5 matching bases. CDR1 is SGHTA and CDR2 is FQGTGA in the germline V gene. Trimming stripped 1 base from V and 2 bases from J, with 9 bases between. The CDR3 sequence is 15 residues long. Using reference TRBV7-3 and TRBJ2-4 for the parts outside the CDR3, the full variable domain is GAGVSQTPSNKVTEKGKYVELRCDPISGHTALYWYRQSLGQGPEFLIYFQGTGAADDSGLPNDRFFAVRPEGSVSTLKIQRTERGDSAVYLCASSLIAGTKNIQYFGAGTRLSVL.

The chain employs TRBV18 and TRBJ1-4; 8 bases fit TRBD1. V shed 3 bases, J shed 6 bases, and the junction held 3 bases outside the gene matches. This CDR3 region has 14 residues. CDR1 and CDR2 from the germline V gene are KGHSH and LQKENI. The CDR3 is CASSPETGDEKLFF. The CDR3 DNA follows: TGTGCCAGCTCACCGGAGACAGGGGATGAAAAACTGTTTTTT.

The rearrangement joins TRBV24-1 to TRBJ1-2; TRBD1 matches at 9 bases. Germline assignment: CDR1 KGHDR and CDR2 SFDVKD. There are 16 residues in the CDR3. J lost 6 bases, V lost 4 bases, and 11 bases had no gene match. CDR3 DNA sequence: TGTGCCACCAGTGACCCTTCCGGGACAGGGCCCGATGGCTACACCTTC. This translates into CATSDPSGTGPDGYTF.

This chain connects TRBV5-5 to TRBJ2-7, with TRBD2 as a possible D gene (5 bases). Trimming cost V 3 bases and J 4 bases, with 11 bases left between them. The CDR3 covers 13 residues. CDR1 and CDR2 from the germline V gene are SGHKS and YYEKEE (reference sequence). The CDR3 DNA sequence: TGTGCCAGCAGCTGGAGGCCTGGGTACGAGCAGTACTTC. Protein: CASSWRPGYEQYF.

This chain joins TRBV14 and TRBJ1-1; D is uncertain. Germline-derived CDR1 and CDR2 are SGHDN and FVKESK. CDR3 length: 13 residues. V lost 5 bases and J 3 bases, leaving 10 bases between the germline ends. The CDR3 is CASSYDWDTEAFF. The CDR3 DNA follows: TGTGCCAGCAGCTATGACTGGGACACTGAAGCTTTCTTT.

The rearrangement uses TRBV11-2 and TRBJ2-5; tentatively, D is TRBD1 (6 bases). This CDR3 has 16 residues. The V end was cut by 3 bases, the J end by 2 bases, with 16 bases between. Germline CDR1 and CDR2: SGHAT and FQNNGV. The CDR3 bases are TGTGCCAGCAGCTTCAGGATGGGGACAATTCAAGAGACCCAGTACTTC. Protein sequence: CASSFRMGTIQETQYF.

The chain couples TRBV12-3 or TRBV12-4 to TRBJ2-2; possibly TRBD1 for D (6 bases). This CDR3 is 13 amino acids long. The germline V and J ends were trimmed by 6 bases and 6 bases, with 11 bases remaining between them. The CDR3 loop reads CASSTGQPGELFF. CDR3 nucleotides: TGTGCCAGCAGCACCGGACAGCCCGGGGAGCTGTTTTTT.

V is TRBV12-3 or TRBV12-4 and J is TRBJ2-2; D possibly corresponds to TRBD1 (5 bases). V lost 5 bases and J lost 7, with 11 bases in between. This CDR3 spans 13 amino acids. CDR3 sequence (DNA): TGTGCCAGCAGTGAGCAGGGAATCGGGGAGCTGTTTTTT. Residues: CASSEQGIGELFF.

This chain uses TRBV24-1 with TRBJ2-2; maybe TRBD2 (6 bases). CDR1 and CDR2 (germline): KGHDR, SFDVKD. CDR3 size: 13 residues. Between the trimmed V and J ends, which lost 8 bases and 4 bases, there was a span of 10 bases. The DNA for the CDR3 is TGTGCCACCATAGGAGGGATCACCGGGGAGCTGTTTTTT. Translation gives CATIGGITGELFF.

J is TRBJ1-1 and V is TRBV7-9, with 7 nucleotides matching TRBD1. CDR3 length equals 14 residues. CDR1 SEHNR and CDR2 FQNEAQ come from the germline V gene (reference sequence). Trimming removed 2 bases from V and 4 bases from J; junction bases left unmatched: 4. The CDR3 loop reads CASSLQGEVTEAFF. The CDR3 DNA reads TGTGCCAGCAGCTTACAGGGGGAAGTCACTGAAGCTTTCTTT.

This chain joins TRBV4-1 and TRBJ2-5; tentatively, D is TRBD1 (5 bases). This CDR3 comprises 14 residues. CDR1 and CDR2 (germline): MGHRA, YSYEKL. The V end was cut by 0 bases, the J end by 5 bases, with 10 bases between. In DNA, the CDR3 is TGCGCCAGCAGCCAAGAGCAGGGTTGGGAGACCCAGTACTTC. It is translated as CASSQEQGWETQYF.

This chain connects TRBV3-1 (or the pseudogene TRBV3-2) to TRBJ1-6; D not resolved. The CDR3 loop spans 18 amino acids. Trimming removed 2 bases at V and 2 bases at J, with 16 bases between. Germline assignment: CDR1 LGHDT and CDR2 YNNKEL (reference sequence). CDR3 DNA: TGTGCCAGCAGCCAAAATACCTGGAGTTCGGCCTATAATTCACCCCTCCACTTT. It yields the protein CASSQNTWSSAYNSPLHF.

The chain recombines TRBV3-1 (or the pseudogene TRBV3-2) with TRBJ1-1, with D possibly being TRBD1 (5 bases). The CDR3 is 13 residues long. Germline V CDR1 and CDR2: LGHDT, YNNKEL (reference sequence). V lost 6 bases to trimming and J lost 6 bases, with 14 bases between them. The CDR3 protein is CASRRGGLAEAFF. CDR3 in DNA: TGTGCCAGCAGACGGGGGGGGTTGGCTGAAGCTTTCTTT.

The gene calls are TRBV19 and TRBJ2-3, with 10 bases identical to TRBD2. J was trimmed by 0 bases and V by 7 bases; bases with no gene match: 13. The CDR3 consists of 18 residues. Germline CDR1 reads LNHDA; CDR2 reads SQIVND (reference sequence). The CDR3 reads CASKSLLEREGSTDTQYF. DNA for the CDR3: TGTGCCAGTAAAAGCCTCCTAGAGCGGGAGGGAAGCACAGATACGCAGTATTTT. Drawing the rest from reference TRBV19 and TRBJ2-3, the complete variable domain is DGGITQSPKYLFRKEGQNVTLSCEQNLNHDAMYWYRQDPGQGLRLIYYSQIVNDFQKGDIAEGYSVSREKKESFPLTVTSAQKNPTAFYLCASKSLLEREGSTDTQYFGPGTRLTVL.

This clone has a handful of counts. The V call is TRBV14, the J call TRBJ1-2, with unresolved D. Trimming pared 3 bases from V and 2 bases from J, leaving 7 bases between. Germline-derived CDR1 and CDR2 are SGHDN and FVKESK. The length of the CDR3 is 13 residues. The CDR3: CASSQAGNYGYTF. Written as DNA, the CDR3 is TGTGCCAGCAGCCAGGCAGGAAACTATGGCTACACCTTC.

This rearrangement joins TRBV30 to TRBJ2-3; 12 bases map to TRBD2. Germline-derived CDR1 and CDR2 are GTSNPN and SVGIG (reference sequence). The CDR3 consists of 14 residues. Trimming removed 2 bases from V and 6 bases from J; junction bases left unmatched: 3. The CDR3: CAWSRLAGGDTQYF. As DNA, the CDR3 is TGTGCCTGGAGTAGGCTAGCGGGAGGGGATACGCAGTATTTT.

CDR3 in DNA: TGTGCCAGCAGCTCACAGGGAATCGAGCAGTACGTC. Protein product: CASSSQGIEQYV. The chain links TRBV7-2 to TRBJ2-7, with D perhaps TRBD1 (6 bases). V was pared by 4 bases and J by 6 bases, with 10 bases between. Germline CDR1 SGHTA, CDR2 FQGNSA. The CDR3 length is 12 residues.

The chain is built from TRBV11-2 and TRBJ2-7, with a tentative D call TRBD2 (6 bases). The length of the CDR3 is 15 residues. The V and J ends lost 0 bases and 4 bases respectively, with 13 bases between them. Looked up from germline, CDR1 is SGHAT and CDR2 is FQNNGV. CDR3 residues: CASSLDLGGRYEQYV. CDR3 in DNA: TGTGCCAGCAGCTTAGATCTTGGAGGGCGTTACGAGCAGTACGTC.

This chain links TRBV30 with TRBJ1-4; D may be TRBD1 (5 bases). CDR3 length equals 14 residues. V lost 2 bases and J lost 0, with 7 bases in between. Per germline, CDR1 GTSNPN and CDR2 SVGIG (reference sequence). This CDR3 is CAWSRGSTNEKLFF. The CDR3 DNA follows: TGTGCCTGGAGTCGGGGGTCAACTAATGAAAAACTGTTTTTT.